This TCR beta chain was sequenced in a study of T cells in tuberculosis. Overall study: The T cells targeted glucose monomycolate, a mycobacterial lipid, via CD1B.

Unsorted cryopreserved PBMC were sequenced, averaging around 100,000 T cells per clinical donor. Only in-frame clones appear in the TCRdb table, and some are missing; sequencing was by immunoSEQ multiplex PCR. The sample lists roughly 24,000 clones, around 97% occurring once. General study findings and limits: Active tuberculosis TCR-alpha repertoires lay closer to GMM-specific TCRs than IGRA-negative controls, suggesting clonal expansion. Smaller alpha distances in active tuberculosis partly reflected shorter CDR3-alpha lengths.

Worth noting for this clone: No antigen is known for it.

CDR3 length equals 16 residues. V dropped 6 bases and J dropped 0; count of bases not matched to a gene: 7. The germline gives CDR1 SNHLY, CDR2 FYNNEI. The receptor was derived from a donor between 10 and 35 years old with latent tuberculosis or without tuberculosis infection. The J gene is TRBJ1-4, the V gene TRBV2; 7 nucleotides agree with TRBD1. The sequenced material came from PBMCs. CDR3 bases: TGTGCCAGCAGCACGGACAGGTTACCAACTAATGAAAAACTGTTTTTT. Protein product: CASSTDRLPTNEKLFF.